This is a list of T cell receptor beta chains from one sample in a study of CD8 T cells in ankylosing spondylitis. TCRdb re-derived calls from the 5' RACE reads in MiXCR, one entry per CDR3 protein. The sample contains 500,000 to 550,000 distinct CDR3 sequences, 10% to 15% of which appear only once. The sequencing input was blood, either unsorted or a sorted T cell fraction (not recorded which). These TCRs come from a male donor with ankylosing spondylitis. CDR3s include the opening cysteine and the closing phenylalanine or tryptophan.

14	TRBV5-1	CASSLVQGSTEAFF
15	TRBV7-2	CASSPGARGIGTQYF
16	TRBV21-1	CASSKGEDRIKNIQYF
15	TRBV20-1	CSARAPLGNNSPLHF
16	TRBV30	CAWSAKTSASTDTQYF
14	TRBV5-5	CASVAGLNSWELFF
18	TRBV20-1	CSARGPLPSGRVPGELFF
14	TRBV5-1	CASLETSGYNEQFF
13	TRBV12-3/TRBV12-4	CASSFGHQETQYF
13	TRBV5-6	CASSLRGYHEQFF
14	TRBV11-2	CASKASGTQETQYF
15	TRBV6-2/TRBV6-3	CASRRDGADNSPLHF
13	TRBV20-1	CSASRQGDTEAFF
18	TRBV20-1	CSARDHGPLKALSQPQHF
16	TRBV12-3/TRBV12-4	CASTLGRGNSYNEQFF
17	TRBV6-2/TRBV6-3	CASSRPSGLAARSEQFF
15	TRBV19	CASSILRGTLAEAFF
12	TRBV12-3/TRBV12-4	CASTLWGAEAFF
16	TRBV18	CASSPPGARSSYEQYF
14	TRBV20-1	CSARSSLSTDTQYF
14	TRBV18	CASSTGQWQSPLHF
15	TRBV2	CASSRAGERYNEQFF
19	TRBV20-1	CSATPDGSGPGVSYNEQFF
15	TRBV24-1	CATSDKVSGTDTQYF
14	TRBV11-2	CASSPPTPSTEAFF
14	TRBV4-1	CASSQVVGRNEQFF
14	TRBV5-1	CASSTGTGPTEAFF
16	TRBV5-1	CASSSDRLGWNTEAFF
15	TRBV11-2	CASTLLAGGSGELFF
16	TRBV5-1	CASWVGTGVGGTEAFF
16	TRBV7-8	CASSLGQEGIYNEQFF
14	TRBV20-1	CSASGTTNTGELFF
17	TRBV5-1	CASSKGLAGGIYNEQFF
12	TRBV12-3/TRBV12-4	CASSFSGAGYTF
13	TRBV20-1	CSALTGGVTEAFF
15	TRBV6-5	CASSYSLAGNTEAFF
15	TRBV3-1	CASSQWTSGSYEQYF
14	TRBV19	CASSRRELGNEQFF
14	TRBV5-1	CASSSGTSGRVLFF
15	TRBV5-1	CASSLTGQSTDTQYF
15	TRBV14	CASSQSRAGAYEQYF
15	TRBV11-2	CASSFPGTGSYEQYF
15	TRBV10-3	CAISEAGGPYNEQFF
15	TRBV20-1	CSARVNSGSDNEQFF
13	TRBV3-1	CASSQPGPRAQYF
12	TRBV5-1	CASSSDLDEQFF
13	TRBV9	CASSVDTNYGYTF
13	TRBV20-1	CSANPTSYNEQFF
15	TRBV12-3/TRBV12-4	CASDLPGLVIDTQYF
15	TRBV19	CASSRTGGDIYEQYF